This T cell receptor (beta chain) was found in a study of siplizumab effects on memory and regulatory T cells (dated by TCRdb to the late 2010s). Regarding the complete study: The study looked at the effect of siplizumab, an anti-CD2 antibody, on alloreactive T-cell subsets in allogeneic mixed lymphocyte reactions made from human PBMCs.

Preparation of the library involved the immunoSEQ multiplex PCR assay. Approximately 10^5 TCR templates per sample were assayed on the deep sequencing platform. Genomic DNA extracted from sorted T cells was used for TCRbeta CDR3 sequencing. The study's own analysis went as follows. The R programming language was used for clonal analysis of TCRbeta CDR3 data. Comparing unstimulated samples against CFSE-low samples taken after the reaction was how alloreactive CD4+ and CD8+ clones were defined. Regulatory or non-regulatory origin was assigned to alloreactive CD4+ clones by matching of sequences to sorted unstimulated Treg and non-Treg repertoires. In TCRdb, the immuneACCESS table is reduced to in-frame sequences with V and J assigned. These tables do not hold every clone; where another copy was compared, an unresolved V gene accounts for under half, and the others remain unexplained. From that table come the V and J calls and clone size; the DNA was used to work out D and trimming. The sample data list approximately 100,000 clones, and 75% to 95% of these were observed just once. The ten biggest clones cover under 3% of the sample.

TCRbeta CDR3 sequencing was performed on sorted unstimulated T cells and on proliferating T cells recovered from mixed lymphocyte reactions. Fresh whole blood from some ten HLA-typed healthy donors was used as the source from which PBMCs were isolated. What the study reported, not specific to this receptor: Whether proliferating Tregs from siplizumab cultures actually had suppressive function was not functionally confirmed. Unstimulated naive T cells appeared more diverse than memory T cells, and naive cells seemed to contribute substantially to the alloresponse. The cumulative frequency of alloreactive sequences traceable to unstimulated CD4+ memory T cells was significantly reduced by siplizumab. For roughly 80-97% of proliferating CD4+ or CD8+ clones, no naive or memory phenotype could be assigned. Of the alloreactive CD4+ clones that could be mapped, the Treg-derived share averaged around 64% with siplizumab compared with 25% to 30% in control reactions. Because sequences below about 10^-5 frequency were poorly captured, only a minor fraction of alloreactive clones could be mapped to unstimulated subsets.

Comment on this clone: The clone's antigen remains unknown. A read error may produce the germline difference seen at one junction end. Other DNA sequences in the sample encode the same CDR3.

The sequenced sample consisted of CD4+ T cells sorted from blood. This sequence originates from a human donor in good health. Some clones in this sample may be carry-over from other donors' samples.

The sequence in DNA is TGTGCCAGCAGTGCCGGGGCTAACTATGGTTACACCTTC. Translated, it reads CASSAGANYGYTF. This chain joins TRBV6-1 to TRBJ1-2; the D gene is perhaps TRBD1, on 5 matching bases. Measured from the cysteine to the phenylalanine, the CDR3 is 13 residues long. The kept DNA is CDR3 alone, 39 bases in frame from the first base. The germline V gene yields MNHNS for CDR1 and SASEGT for CDR2.